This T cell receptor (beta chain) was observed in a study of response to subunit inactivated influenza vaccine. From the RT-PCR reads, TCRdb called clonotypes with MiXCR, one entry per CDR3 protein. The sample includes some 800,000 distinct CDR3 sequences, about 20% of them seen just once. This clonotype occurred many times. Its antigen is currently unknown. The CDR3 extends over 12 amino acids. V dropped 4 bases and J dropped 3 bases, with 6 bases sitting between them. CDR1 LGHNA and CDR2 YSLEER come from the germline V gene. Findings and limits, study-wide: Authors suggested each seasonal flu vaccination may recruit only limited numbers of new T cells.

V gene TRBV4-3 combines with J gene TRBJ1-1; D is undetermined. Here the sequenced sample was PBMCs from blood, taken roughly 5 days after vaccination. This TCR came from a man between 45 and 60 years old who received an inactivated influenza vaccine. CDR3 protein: CASSRPDTEAFF. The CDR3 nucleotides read TGCGCCAGCAGCCGCCCAGACACTGAAGCTTTCTTT.